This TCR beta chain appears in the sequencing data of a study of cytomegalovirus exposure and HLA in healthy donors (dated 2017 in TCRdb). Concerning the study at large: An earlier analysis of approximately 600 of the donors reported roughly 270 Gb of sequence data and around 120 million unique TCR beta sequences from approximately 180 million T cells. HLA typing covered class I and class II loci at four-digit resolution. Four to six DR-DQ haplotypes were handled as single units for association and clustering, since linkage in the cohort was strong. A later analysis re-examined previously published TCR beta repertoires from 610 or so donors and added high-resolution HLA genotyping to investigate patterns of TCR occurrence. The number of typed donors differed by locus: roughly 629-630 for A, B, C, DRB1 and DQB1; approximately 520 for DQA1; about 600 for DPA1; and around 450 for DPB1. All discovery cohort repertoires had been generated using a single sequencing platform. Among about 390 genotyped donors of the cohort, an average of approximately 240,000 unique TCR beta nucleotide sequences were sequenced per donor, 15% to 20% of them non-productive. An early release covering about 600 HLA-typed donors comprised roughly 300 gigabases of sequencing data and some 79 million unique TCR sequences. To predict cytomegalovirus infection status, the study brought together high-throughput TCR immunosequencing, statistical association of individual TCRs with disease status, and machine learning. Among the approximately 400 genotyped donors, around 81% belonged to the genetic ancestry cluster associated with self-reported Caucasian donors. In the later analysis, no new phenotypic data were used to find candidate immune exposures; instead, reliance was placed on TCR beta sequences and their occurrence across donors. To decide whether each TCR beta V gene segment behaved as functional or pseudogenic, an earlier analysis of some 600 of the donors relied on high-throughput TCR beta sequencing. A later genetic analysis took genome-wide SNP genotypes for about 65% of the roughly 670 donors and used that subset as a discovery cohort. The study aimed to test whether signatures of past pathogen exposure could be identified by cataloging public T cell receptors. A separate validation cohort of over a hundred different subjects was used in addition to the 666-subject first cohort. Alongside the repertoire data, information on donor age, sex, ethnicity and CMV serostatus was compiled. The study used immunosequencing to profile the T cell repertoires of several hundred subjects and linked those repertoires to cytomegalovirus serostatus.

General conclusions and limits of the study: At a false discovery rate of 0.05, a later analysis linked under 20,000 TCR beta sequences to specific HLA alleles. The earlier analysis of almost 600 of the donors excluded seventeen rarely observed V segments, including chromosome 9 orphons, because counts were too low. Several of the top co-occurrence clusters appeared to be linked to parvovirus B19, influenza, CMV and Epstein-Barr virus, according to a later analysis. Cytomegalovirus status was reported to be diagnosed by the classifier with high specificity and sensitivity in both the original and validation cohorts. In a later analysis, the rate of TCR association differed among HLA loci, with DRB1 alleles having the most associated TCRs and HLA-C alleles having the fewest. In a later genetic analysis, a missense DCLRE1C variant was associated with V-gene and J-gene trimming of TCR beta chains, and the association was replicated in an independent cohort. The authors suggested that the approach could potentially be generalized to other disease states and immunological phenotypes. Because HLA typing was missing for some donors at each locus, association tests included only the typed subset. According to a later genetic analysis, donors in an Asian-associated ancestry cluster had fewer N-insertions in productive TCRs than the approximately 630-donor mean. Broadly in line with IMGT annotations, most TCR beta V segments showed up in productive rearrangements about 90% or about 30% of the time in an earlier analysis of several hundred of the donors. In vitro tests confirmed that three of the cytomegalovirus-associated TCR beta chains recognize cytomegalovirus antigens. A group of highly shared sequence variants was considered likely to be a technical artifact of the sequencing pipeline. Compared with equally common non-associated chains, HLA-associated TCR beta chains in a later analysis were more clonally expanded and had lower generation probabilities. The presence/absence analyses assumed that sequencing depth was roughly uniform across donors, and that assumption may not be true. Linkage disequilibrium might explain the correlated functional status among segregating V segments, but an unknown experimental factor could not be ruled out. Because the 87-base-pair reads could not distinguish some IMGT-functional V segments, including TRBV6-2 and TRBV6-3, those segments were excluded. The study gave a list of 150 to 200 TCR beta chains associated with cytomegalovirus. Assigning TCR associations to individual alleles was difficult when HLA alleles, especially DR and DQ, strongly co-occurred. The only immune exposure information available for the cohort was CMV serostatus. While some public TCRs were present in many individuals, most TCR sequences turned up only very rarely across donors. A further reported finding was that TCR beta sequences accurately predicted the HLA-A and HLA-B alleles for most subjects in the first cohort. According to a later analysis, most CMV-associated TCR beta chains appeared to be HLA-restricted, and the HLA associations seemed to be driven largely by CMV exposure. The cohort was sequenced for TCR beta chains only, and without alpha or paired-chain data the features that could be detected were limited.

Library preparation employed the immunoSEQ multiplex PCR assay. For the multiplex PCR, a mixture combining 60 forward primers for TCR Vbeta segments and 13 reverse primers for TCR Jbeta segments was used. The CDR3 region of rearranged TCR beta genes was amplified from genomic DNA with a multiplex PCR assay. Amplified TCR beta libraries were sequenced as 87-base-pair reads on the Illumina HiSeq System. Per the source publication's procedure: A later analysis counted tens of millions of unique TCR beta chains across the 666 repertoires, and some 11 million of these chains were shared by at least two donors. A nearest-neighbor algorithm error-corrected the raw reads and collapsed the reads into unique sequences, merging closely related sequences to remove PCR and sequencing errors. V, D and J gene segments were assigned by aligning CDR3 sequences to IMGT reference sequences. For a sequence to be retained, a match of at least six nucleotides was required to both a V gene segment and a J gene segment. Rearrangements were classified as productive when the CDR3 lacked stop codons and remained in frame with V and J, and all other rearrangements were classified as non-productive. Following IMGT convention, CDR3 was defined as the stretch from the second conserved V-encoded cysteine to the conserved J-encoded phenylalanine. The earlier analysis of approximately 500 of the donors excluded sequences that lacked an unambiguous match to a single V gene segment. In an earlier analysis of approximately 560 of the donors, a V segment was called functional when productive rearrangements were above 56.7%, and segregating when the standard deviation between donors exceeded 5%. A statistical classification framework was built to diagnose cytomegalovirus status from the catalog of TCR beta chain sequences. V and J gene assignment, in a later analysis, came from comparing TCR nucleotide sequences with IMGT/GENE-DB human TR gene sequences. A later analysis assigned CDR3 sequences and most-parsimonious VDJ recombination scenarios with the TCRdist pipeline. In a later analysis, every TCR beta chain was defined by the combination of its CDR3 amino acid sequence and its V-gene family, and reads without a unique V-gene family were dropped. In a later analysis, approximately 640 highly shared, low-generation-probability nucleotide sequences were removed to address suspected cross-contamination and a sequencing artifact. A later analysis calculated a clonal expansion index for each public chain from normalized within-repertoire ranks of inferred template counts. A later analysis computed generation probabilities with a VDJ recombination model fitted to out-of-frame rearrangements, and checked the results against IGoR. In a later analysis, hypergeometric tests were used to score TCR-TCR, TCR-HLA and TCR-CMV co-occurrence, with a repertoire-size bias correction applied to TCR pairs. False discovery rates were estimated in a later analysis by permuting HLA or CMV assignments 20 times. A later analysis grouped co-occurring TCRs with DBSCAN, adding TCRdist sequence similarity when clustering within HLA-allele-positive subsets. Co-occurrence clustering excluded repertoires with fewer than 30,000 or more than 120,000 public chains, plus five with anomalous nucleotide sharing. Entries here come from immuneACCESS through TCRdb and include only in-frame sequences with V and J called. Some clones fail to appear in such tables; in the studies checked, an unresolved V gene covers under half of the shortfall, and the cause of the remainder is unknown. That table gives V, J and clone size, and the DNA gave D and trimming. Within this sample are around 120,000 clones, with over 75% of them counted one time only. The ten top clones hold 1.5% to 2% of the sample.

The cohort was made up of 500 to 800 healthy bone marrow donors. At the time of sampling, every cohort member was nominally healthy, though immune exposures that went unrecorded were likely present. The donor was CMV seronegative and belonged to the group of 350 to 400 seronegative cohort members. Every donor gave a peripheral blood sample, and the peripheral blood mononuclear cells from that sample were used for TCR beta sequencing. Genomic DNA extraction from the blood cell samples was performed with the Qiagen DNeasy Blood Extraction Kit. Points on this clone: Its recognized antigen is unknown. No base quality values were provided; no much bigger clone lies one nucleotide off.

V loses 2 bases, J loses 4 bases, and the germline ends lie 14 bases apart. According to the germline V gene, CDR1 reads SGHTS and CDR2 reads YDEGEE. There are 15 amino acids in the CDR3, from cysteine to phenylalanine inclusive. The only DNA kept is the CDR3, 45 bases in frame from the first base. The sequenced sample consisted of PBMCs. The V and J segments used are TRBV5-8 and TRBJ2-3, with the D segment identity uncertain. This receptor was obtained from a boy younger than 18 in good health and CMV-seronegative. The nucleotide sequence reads TGTGCCAGCAGCTTCGGCGGAGATCCGTCAGATACGCAGTATTTT. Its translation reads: CASSFGGDPSDTQYF.